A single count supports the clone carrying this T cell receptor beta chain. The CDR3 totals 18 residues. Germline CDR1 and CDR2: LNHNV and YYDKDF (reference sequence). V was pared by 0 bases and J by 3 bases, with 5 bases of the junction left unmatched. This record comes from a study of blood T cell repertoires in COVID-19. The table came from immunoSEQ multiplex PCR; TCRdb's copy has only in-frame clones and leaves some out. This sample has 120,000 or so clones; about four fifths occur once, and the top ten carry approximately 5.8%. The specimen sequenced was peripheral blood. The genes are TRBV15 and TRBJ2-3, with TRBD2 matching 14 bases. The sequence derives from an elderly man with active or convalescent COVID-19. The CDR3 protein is CATSRDRLAGGQTDTQYF. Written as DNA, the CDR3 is TGTGCCACCAGCAGAGATCGACTAGCGGGGGGGCAGACAGATACGCAGTATTTT.